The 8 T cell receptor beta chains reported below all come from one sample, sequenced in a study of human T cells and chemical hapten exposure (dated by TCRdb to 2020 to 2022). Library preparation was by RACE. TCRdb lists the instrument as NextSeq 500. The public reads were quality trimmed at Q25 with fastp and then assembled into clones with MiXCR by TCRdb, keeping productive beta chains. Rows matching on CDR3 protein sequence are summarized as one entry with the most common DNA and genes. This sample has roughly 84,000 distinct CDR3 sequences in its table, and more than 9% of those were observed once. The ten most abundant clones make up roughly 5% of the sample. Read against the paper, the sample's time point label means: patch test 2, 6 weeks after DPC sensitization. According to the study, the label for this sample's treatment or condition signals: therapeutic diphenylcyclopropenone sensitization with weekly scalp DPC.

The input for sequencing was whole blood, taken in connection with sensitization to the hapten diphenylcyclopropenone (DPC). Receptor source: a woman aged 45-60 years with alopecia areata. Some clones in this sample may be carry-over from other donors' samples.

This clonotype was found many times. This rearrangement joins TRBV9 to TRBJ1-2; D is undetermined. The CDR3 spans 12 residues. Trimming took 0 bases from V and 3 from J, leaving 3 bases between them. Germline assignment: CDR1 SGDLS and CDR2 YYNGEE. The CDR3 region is CASSVDDYGYTF. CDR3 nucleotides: TGTGCCAGCAGCGTAGATGACTATGGCTACACCTTC.

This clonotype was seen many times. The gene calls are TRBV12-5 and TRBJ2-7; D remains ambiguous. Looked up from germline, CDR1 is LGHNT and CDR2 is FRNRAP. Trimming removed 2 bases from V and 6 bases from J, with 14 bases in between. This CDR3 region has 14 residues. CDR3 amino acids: CASGLSRFSSEQYF. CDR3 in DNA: TGTGCTAGTGGTTTGAGTAGGTTCTCATCCGAGCAGTACTTC.

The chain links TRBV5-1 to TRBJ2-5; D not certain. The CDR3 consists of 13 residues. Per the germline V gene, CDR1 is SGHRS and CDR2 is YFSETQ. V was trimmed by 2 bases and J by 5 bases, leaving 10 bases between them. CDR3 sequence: CASSFKGEETQYF. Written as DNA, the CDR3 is TGCGCCAGCAGCTTCAAAGGAGAGGAGACCCAGTACTTC.

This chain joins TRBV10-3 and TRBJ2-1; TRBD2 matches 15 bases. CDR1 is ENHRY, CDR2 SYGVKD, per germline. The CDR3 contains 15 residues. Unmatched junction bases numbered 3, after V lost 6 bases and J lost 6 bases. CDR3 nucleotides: TGTGCCATCAGCCTGGGACTAGCGGGGGGCAATGAGCAGTTCTTC. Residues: CAISLGLAGGNEQFF.

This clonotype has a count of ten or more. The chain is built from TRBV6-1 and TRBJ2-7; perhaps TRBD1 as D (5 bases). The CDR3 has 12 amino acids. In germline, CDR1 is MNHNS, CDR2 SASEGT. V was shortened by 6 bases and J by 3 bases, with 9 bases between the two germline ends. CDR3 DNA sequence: TGTGCCAGCAGGTCCAGGGACTACGAGCAGTACTTC. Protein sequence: CASRSRDYEQYF.

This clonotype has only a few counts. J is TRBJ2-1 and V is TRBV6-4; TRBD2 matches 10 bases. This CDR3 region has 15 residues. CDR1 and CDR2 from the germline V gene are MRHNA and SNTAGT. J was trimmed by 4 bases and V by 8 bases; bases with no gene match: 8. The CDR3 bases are TGTGCCAGCCGCCGGACTAGCGGATTGTACAATGAGCAGTTCTTC. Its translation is CASRRTSGLYNEQFF.

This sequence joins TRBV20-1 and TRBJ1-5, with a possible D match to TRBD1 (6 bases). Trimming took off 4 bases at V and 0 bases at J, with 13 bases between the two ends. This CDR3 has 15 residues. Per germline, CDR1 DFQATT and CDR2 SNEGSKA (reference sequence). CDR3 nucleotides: TGCAGTGCTATCGAACAGGGCACTAGCAATCAGCCCCAGCATTTT. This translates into CSAIEQGTSNQPQHF.

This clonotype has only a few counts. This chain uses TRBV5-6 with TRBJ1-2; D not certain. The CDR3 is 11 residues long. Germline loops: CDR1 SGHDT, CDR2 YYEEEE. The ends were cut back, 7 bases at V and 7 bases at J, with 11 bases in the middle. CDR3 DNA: TGTGCCAGCGCCCGGCTCTTTGGCTACACCTTC. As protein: CASARLFGYTF. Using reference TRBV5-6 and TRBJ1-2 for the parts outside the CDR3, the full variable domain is DAGVTQSPTHLIKTRGQQVTLRCSPKSGHDTVSWYQQALGQGPQFIFQYYEEEERQRGNFPDRFSGHQFPNYSSELNVNALLLGDSALYLCASARLFGYTFGSGTRLTVV.